These 27 T cell receptor beta chains originate from one sample sequenced in a study of T-cell reconstitution after alpha-beta-depleted transplantation in children. This sample's TCRbeta library carried unique molecular identifier barcodes. A single record per CDR3 protein comes from TCRdb applying MiXCR to the PCR reads. The repertoire holds approximately 80,000 distinct CDR3 sequences, approximately 14% seen once, with around 26% in the top ten. The material sequenced was PBMCs, mostly from graft donor cells, taken 180 days after TCRalphabeta/CD19-depleted stem cell transplant. The receptors here all came from a male patient aged 2-10 years who had a stem cell transplant for acute lymphoblastic leukemia, so the T cells may come from the graft donor.

The chain joins TRBV7-9 to TRBJ2-5; a possible D gene is TRBD2 (5 bases). Trimming took off 3 bases at V and 3 bases at J, with 11 bases between the two ends. CDR3 length: 14 residues. Germline loops: CDR1 SEHNR, CDR2 FQNEAQ (reference sequence). DNA for the CDR3: TGTGCCAGCAGCTTGTACCGGAGGAAAGAGACCCAGTACTTC. Protein sequence: CASSLYRRKETQYF.

The sample holds a few counts of this clonotype. DNA for the CDR3: TGTGCCAGCAGCTTGAGGCCCAATAGCAATCAGCCCCAGCATTTT. Residues: CASSLRPNSNQPQHF. The chain couples TRBV7-2 to TRBJ1-5; D uncertain. The CDR3 extends over 15 amino acids. Germline CDR1 SGHTA, CDR2 FQGNSA. V dropped 3 bases and J dropped 0 bases, with 9 bases sitting between them.

A few counts support this clonotype. The chain links TRBV7-2 to TRBJ2-7, with 7 bases matching TRBD2. The CDR3 spans 16 residues. Germline CDR1 is SGHTA and CDR2 is FQGNSA. Trimming cost V 5 bases and J 0 bases; bases outside gene matches: 10. The CDR3 reads CASSPRTSRSSYEQYF. CDR3 nucleotides: TGTGCCAGCAGCCCCCGGACTAGTCGGAGCTCCTACGAGCAGTACTTC.

Concerning this clonotype itself: Since a much larger clone is just one base distant, this may be a read error. V usage is TRBV10-3 and J usage is TRBJ2-5; perhaps TRBD1 as D (5 bases). The V gene's germline CDR1 is ENHRY and CDR2 SYGVKD. V lost 10 bases to trimming and J lost 0 bases, with 18 bases between them. This CDR3 region has 15 residues. The CDR3, as DNA: TGTGCCACCAGCCCCCATACAGGTTACCAAGAGACCCAGTACTTC. Translated, it gives CATSPHTGYQETQYF.

The V gene is TRBV12-3 or TRBV12-4, the J gene TRBJ1-5; D possibly corresponds to TRBD1 (6 bases). The CDR3 has 14 residues. Trimming shortened V by 4 bases and J by 4 bases, and 11 bases separated the two germline ends. The CDR3 is CASSYRVPNQPQHF. The DNA for the CDR3 is TGTGCCAGCAGTTACAGGGTCCCGAATCAGCCCCAGCATTTT.

This clonotype was counted only a few times. The chain is built from TRBV7-2 and TRBJ2-1; 8 bases align to TRBD2. This CDR3 comprises 16 residues. Looked up from germline, CDR1 is SGHTA and CDR2 is FQGNSA. The V and J ends lost 6 bases and 8 bases, in that order; junction bases with no gene match: 15. The DNA of the CDR3 is TGTGCCAGCAGTCTCCTAGCGGGTTGGTACGGGGATGAGCAGTTCTTC. It encodes CASSLLAGWYGDEQFF.

This clonotype has more than one count but fewer than ten. This chain uses TRBV7-3 with TRBJ1-4, with a weak D call TRBD1 (6 bases). V was shortened by 5 bases and J by 8 bases, with 18 bases between the two germline ends. The CDR3 is made up of 15 amino acids. Germline assignment: CDR1 SGHTA and CDR2 FQGTGA. CDR3: CASSVGTRGGEKLFF. The CDR3 coding sequence is TGTGCCAGCAGCGTCGGGACACGTGGCGGAGAAAAACTGTTTTTT.

This clonotype came up a few times. The chain uses TRBV5-1 and TRBJ2-1; 12 positions match TRBD2. Germline CDR1 reads SGHRS; CDR2 reads YFSETQ. Unmatched junction bases numbered 4, after V lost 0 bases and J lost 3 bases. The CDR3 extends over 17 amino acids. The CDR3 DNA follows: TGCGCCAGCAGCTTGGGACTAGCGGGAGCGGTCTACAATGAGCAGTTCTTC. Its protein is CASSLGLAGAVYNEQFF.

This clonotype was found a few times. The rearrangement links TRBV7-2 to TRBJ2-4; D remains unclear. The germline gives CDR1 SGHTA, CDR2 FQGNSA. This CDR3 region has 16 residues. V was pared by 5 bases and J by 6 bases, with 20 bases between. The CDR3 DNA sequence: TGTGCCAGCAGCCCTTTTCGCGGCTTAAGAGGAAACATTCAGTACTTC. As protein: CASSPFRGLRGNIQYF.

Only a few counts were recorded for this clonotype. CDR3 residues: CASRLRPQRGGQETQYF. The CDR3 coding sequence is TGTGCCAGCAGATTAAGGCCCCAGCGGGGAGGCCAAGAGACCCAGTACTTC. This rearrangement joins TRBV11-2 to TRBJ2-5; 7 bases fit TRBD2. The J segment lost 1 base and the V segment lost 6 bases, leaving 14 bases of the junction unmatched. CDR1 is SGHAT, CDR2 FQNNGV, per germline. The length of the CDR3 is 17 residues.

The CDR3 is CASSWTGTGSSGANVLTF. The CDR3 region has the DNA TGCGCCAGCAGCTGGACCGGGACAGGTAGCTCTGGGGCCAACGTCCTGACTTTC. The chain joins TRBV5-1 to TRBJ2-6, with 8 positions matching TRBD1. This CDR3 is 18 amino acids long. With 3 bases clipped from V and 0 bases from J, the junction kept 8 bases outside the gene matches. Per germline, CDR1 SGHRS and CDR2 YFSETQ.

This chain uses TRBV6-1 with TRBJ2-7; D uncertain. Germline V gives CDR1 MNHNS, CDR2 SASEGT. The CDR3 extends over 12 amino acids. Trimming cost V 6 bases and J 6 bases, with 12 bases left between them. CDR3: CASSTISSEQYF. In DNA, the CDR3 is TGTGCCAGCAGCACCATAAGCTCCGAGCAGTACTTC.

The chain employs TRBV10-3 and TRBJ2-7; weak D call: TRBD2 (6 bases). Germline CDR1 and CDR2: ENHRY and SYGVKD. Trimming took off 7 bases at V and 0 bases at J, with 13 bases between the two ends. CDR3 length: 14 amino acids. The DNA for the CDR3 is TGTGCCATCACCCCCGGGACTCGCTCCTACGAGCAGTACTTC. Its protein product is CAITPGTRSYEQYF.

This clonotype was observed a handful of times. The genes are TRBV6-1 and TRBJ2-7; D remains unclear. This CDR3 comprises 13 residues. CDR1 and CDR2 from the germline V gene are MNHNS and SASEGT. With 2 bases removed from V and 2 bases from J, the gap between germline ends came to 7 bases. The DNA for the CDR3 is TGTGCCAGCAGTGAATTAGGCCCCTACGAGCAGTACTTC. It encodes CASSELGPYEQYF.

Ten or more counts support this clonotype. The V call is TRBV5-6, the J call TRBJ1-5, with unresolved D. Germline loops: CDR1 SGHDT, CDR2 YYEEEE. CDR3 size: 12 residues. Trimming stripped 0 bases from V and 5 bases from J, with 3 bases between. CDR3 nucleotides: TGTGCCAGCAGCTTGGGTTATCAGCCCCAGCATTTT. This gives the protein CASSLGYQPQHF.

CDR3 sequence reads: CASSVARDRVSTGELFF. In nucleotides, the CDR3 is TGTGCCAGCAGCGTAGCTCGCGACAGGGTATCCACCGGGGAGCTGTTTTTT. This chain joins TRBV9 and TRBJ2-2, with 7 bases fitting TRBD1. The CDR3 is made up of 17 amino acids. V lost 0 bases, J lost 4 bases, and 9 bases stayed unmatched. Germline-derived CDR1 and CDR2 are SGDLS and YYNGEE.

This clonotype came up many times. The chain joins TRBV20-1 to TRBJ2-2; 9 positions match TRBD2. Germline-derived CDR1 and CDR2 are DFQATT and SNEGSKA (reference sequence). J was trimmed by 4 bases and V by 3 bases; bases with no gene match: 3. The CDR3 extends over 14 amino acids. CDR3 in amino acids: CSARGLAATGELFF. In DNA, the CDR3 is TGCAGTGCTAGGGGACTAGCAGCCACCGGGGAGCTGTTTTTT.

The chain has TRBV7-8 and TRBJ2-7; TRBD1 aligns across 11 bases. Germline loops: CDR1 SGHVS, CDR2 FQNEAQ. The CDR3 loop spans 17 amino acids. With 1 base clipped from V and 2 bases from J, the junction kept 7 bases outside the gene matches. CDR3 nucleotide sequence: TGTGCCAGCAGCTTAGTTGGACAGGGGGCGAGACCCTACGAGCAGTACTTC. Encoded protein: CASSLVGQGARPYEQYF.

The chain links TRBV19 to TRBJ2-6, with D tentatively TRBD1 (6 bases). Germline V gene data show CDR1 as LNHDA and CDR2 as SQIVND (reference sequence). V shed 5 bases and J shed 0 bases, with 11 bases lying between them. The CDR3 covers 16 residues. The CDR3 nucleotides are TGTGCCAGTAGTTGGGACACTGGCTCTGGGGCCAACGTCCTGACTTTC. Protein: CASSWDTGSGANVLTF.

The count of this clonotype is one. Being one base from a much bigger clone, this may be a read error. V is TRBV7-2 and J is TRBJ2-3; TRBD2 matches at 13 bases. Germline V gene sequence: CDR1 SGHTA, CDR2 FQGNSA. The CDR3 is 16 amino acids. CDR3 coding DNA: TGTGCCAGCAGCTTCCGACTAGCGGGGGGCACAAATACGCAGTATTTT. It codes for CASSFRLAGGTNTQYF. The full variable domain, its missing parts supplied by reference TRBV7-2 and TRBJ2-3, is GAGVSQSPSNKVTEKGKDVELRCDPISGHTALYWYRQSLGQGLEFLIYFQGNSAPDKSGLPSDRFSAERTGGSVSTLTIQRTQQEDSAVYLCASSFRLAGGTNTQYFGPGTRLTVL.

The CDR3 loop reads CASSPRPAKNIQYF. The CDR3, as DNA: TGTGCCAGCAGTCCGCGGCCAGCCAAAAACATTCAGTACTTC. The chain recombines TRBV27 with TRBJ2-4; D gene ambiguous. Trimming stripped 5 bases from V and 0 bases from J, with 8 bases between. The CDR3 has 14 amino acids. Per the germline V gene, CDR1 is MNHEY and CDR2 is SMNVEV (reference sequence).

CDR3 sequence: CASSLWDRGVKHTQYF. In DNA, the CDR3 is TGTGCCAGCAGCCTTTGGGACAGGGGTGTGAAACATACGCAGTATTTT. The chain employs TRBV7-2 and TRBJ2-3; TRBD1 matches 10 bases. The V and J ends lost 5 bases and 7 bases, in that order; junction bases with no gene match: 12. CDR3 size: 16 residues. The germline V gene has CDR1 SGHTA and CDR2 FQGNSA. Drawing the rest from reference TRBV7-2 and TRBJ2-3, the complete variable domain is GAGVSQSPSNKVTEKGKDVELRCDPISGHTALYWYRQSLGQGLEFLIYFQGNSAPDKSGLPSDRFSAERTGGSVSTLTIQRTQQEDSAVYLCASSLWDRGVKHTQYFGPGTRLTVL.

The chain couples TRBV7-8 to TRBJ2-5; the match to TRBD1 covers 7 bases. CDR1 is SGHVS, CDR2 FQNEAQ, per germline. The CDR3 consists of 16 residues. J lost 2 bases, V lost 2 bases, and 8 bases had no gene match. The CDR3 DNA reads as TGTGCCAGCAGCTTAATTTCCTCAGGGGGACAAGAGACCCAGTACTTC. It encodes CASSLISSGGQETQYF.

The sample holds a few counts of this clonotype. The rearrangement uses TRBV20-1 and TRBJ2-2; D is unclear. The V gene's germline CDR1 is DFQATT and CDR2 SNEGSKA (reference sequence). The CDR3 length is 13 residues. V was cut by 3 bases and J by 7 bases, with 12 bases left in between. DNA of the CDR3: TGCAGTGCTAGTGGGTGGAAGGGCGGGGAGCTGTTTTTT. Amino acids: CSASGWKGGELFF.

The rearrangement uses TRBV6-5 and TRBJ1-4; 8 bases map to TRBD1. The CDR3 is made up of 14 amino acids. CDR1 is MNHEY, CDR2 SVGAGI, per germline. The V gene end was trimmed by 8 bases and the J gene end by 5 bases; junction bases not matched to a gene: 7. The CDR3 DNA is TGTGCCAGCGTTCTCAGGGGGCGGAATGAAAAACTGTTTTTT. It translates to CASVLRGRNEKLFF.

The chain uses TRBV6-1 and TRBJ2-5; tentative D call: TRBD2 (6 bases). Trimming pared 7 bases from V and 5 bases from J, leaving 23 bases between. The CDR3 has 16 residues. The germline CDR1 and CDR2 sequences are MNHNS and SASEGT. The CDR3 nucleotides are TGTGCCAGCAAACGCCGGCGCGGGAACTCTTTGGAGACCCAGTACTTC. It yields the protein CASKRRRGNSLETQYF.

This clonotype was observed a handful of times. The gene calls are TRBV5-1 and TRBJ2-5; D unresolved. The CDR3 is 13 amino acids. V was clipped by 6 bases and J by 5 bases, with 14 bases between them. Germline CDR1 is SGHRS and CDR2 is YFSETQ. The chain's CDR3 is CASTQEIRETQYF. DNA for the CDR3: TGCGCCAGCACCCAAGAAATTCGGGAGACCCAGTACTTC. The full variable domain, with the rest looked up from reference TRBV5-1 and TRBJ2-5, is KAGVTQTPRYLIKTRGQQVTLSCSPISGHRSVSWYQQTPGQGLQFLFEYFSETQRNKGNFPGRFSGRQFSNSRSEMNVSTLELGDSALYLCASTQEIRETQYFGPGTRLLVL.